What follows is one T cell receptor beta chain and its context. These data originate in a study of control samples from healthy donors and cancer patients. CDR1 is MDHEN and CDR2 is SYDVKM in the germline V gene. The CDR3 has 11 residues. V lost 1 base and J 10 bases, leaving 5 bases between the germline ends. Some clones are missing from TCRdb's copy, which holds only in-frame ones; the method was immunoSEQ multiplex PCR. Among roughly 200,000 clones listed, approximately 95% were seen once. The J gene is TRBJ2-1, the V gene TRBV28; unclear D gene. The specimen sequenced was blood. The clonotype comes from a man between 18 and 29 years old in good health. CDR3: CASSLSAEQFF. The DNA of the CDR3 is TGTGCCAGCAGTTTATCGGCGGAGCAGTTCTTC.